These 32 T cell receptor beta chains originate from one sample sequenced in a study of cytomegalovirus exposure and HLA in healthy donors. The study ran its PCR with 60 Vbeta and 13 Jbeta primers. Method: immunoSEQ multiplex PCR; TCRdb's copy keeps in-frame clones and lacks some. The data show around 100,000 clones, around three quarters seen once. The specimen was PBMCs. All receptors derive from a woman in her twenties or thirties in good health and CMV-seronegative.

V is TRBV30 and J is TRBJ1-5; D might be TRBD1 (5 bases). Per the germline V gene, CDR1 is GTSNPN and CDR2 is SVGIG (reference sequence). Trimming shortened V by 0 bases and J by 4 bases, and 13 bases separated the two germline ends. The CDR3 extends over 15 amino acids. DNA of the CDR3: TGTGCCTGGAGTGTACGGGGGGATTTTAATCAGCCCCAGCATTTT. Translation gives CAWSVRGDFNQPQHF.

This clone was seen a single time. The genes are TRBV6-1 and TRBJ1-1; D remains unclear. This CDR3 is built from 15 residues. With 1 base removed from V and 5 bases from J, the gap between germline ends came to 14 bases. Looked up from germline, CDR1 is MNHNS and CDR2 is SASEGT. The CDR3 bases are TGTGCCAGCAGTGAAGTGGCCGGGAGCTCAACTGAAGCTTTCTTT. Protein product: CASSEVAGSSTEAFF.

This clone was seen only once. The CDR3 protein is CASSESTANYGYTF. DNA of the CDR3: TGTGCCAGCAGTGAATCAACAGCTAACTATGGCTACACCTTC. The rearrangement links TRBV6-5 to TRBJ1-2; the D is unclear. V was clipped by 5 bases and J by 0 bases, with 10 bases between them. The CDR3 loop spans 14 amino acids. The V gene's germline CDR1 is MNHEY and CDR2 SVGAGI.

The chain links TRBV2 to TRBJ2-1, with 9 bases lining up with TRBD2. J gave up 5 bases and V 3 bases, and 5 bases lay outside the gene matches. This CDR3 has 15 residues. CDR1 is SNHLY and CDR2 is FYNNEI in the germline V gene. CDR3 nucleotides: TGTGCCAGCAGTGATGTGACTAGCGGAAACAATGAGCAGTTCTTC. It codes for CASSDVTSGNNEQFF.

The chain combines TRBV14 with TRBJ1-1, with 8 positions matching TRBD1. V trimming: 4 bases; J trimming: 4 bases; junction bases outside the gene matches: 2. The CDR3 is 13 residues long. The germline V gene encodes CDR1 SGHDN and CDR2 FVKESK. For the CDR3, the DNA is TGTGCCAGCAGCCTCCAGGGGGCCACTGAAGCTTTCTTT. Translated: CASSLQGATEAFF.

CDR3 nucleotides: TGTGCCAGCAGTGAGGCAGGGGAGACCTACGAGCAGTACTTC. It yields the protein CASSEAGETYEQYF. This rearrangement joins TRBV2 to TRBJ2-7, with a weak D call TRBD1 (6 bases). The CDR3 is 14 residues long. Trimming took off 3 bases at V and 2 bases at J, with 11 bases between the two ends. Germline assignment: CDR1 SNHLY and CDR2 FYNNEI.

The chain employs TRBV30 and TRBJ2-7; D might be TRBD1 (6 bases). Germline V lookup: CDR1 GTSNPN, CDR2 SVGIG (reference sequence). V dropped 4 bases and J dropped 4 bases, with 26 bases sitting between them. This CDR3 has 17 amino acids. CDR3 nucleotide sequence: TGTGCCTGGAAGCCTTCCCCCAGGGGTCGGCTGATTTACGAGCAGTACTTC. It codes for CAWKPSPRGRLIYEQYF. The full variable domain, in which reference TRBV30 and TRBJ2-7 provide the parts outside the CDR3, is SQTIHQWPATLVQPVGSPLSLECTVEGTSNPNLYWYRQAAGRGLQLLFYSVGIGQISSEVPQNLSASRPQDRQFILSSKKLLLSDSGFYLCAWKPSPRGRLIYEQYFGPGTRLTVT.

This clone has just one count. The chain joins TRBV7-3 to TRBJ2-1; 8 positions agree with TRBD2. CDR3 length equals 14 residues. The junction had 6 bases not matched to a gene; V was cut back by 1 base and J by 10 bases. Germline CDR1 reads SGHTA; CDR2 reads FQGTGA. CDR3 in amino acids: CASSLNLRGGEQFF. The CDR3 DNA reads as TGTGCCAGCAGCTTAAACCTCCGGGGGGGGGAGCAGTTCTTC. The whole variable domain, filled in from reference TRBV7-3 and TRBJ2-1, reads GAGVSQTPSNKVTEKGKYVELRCDPISGHTALYWYRQSLGQGPEFLIYFQGTGAADDSGLPNDRFFAVRPEGSVSTLKIQRTERGDSAVYLCASSLNLRGGEQFFGPGTRLTVL.

Written as DNA, the CDR3 is TGTGCCAGCAGTTTCGTGCGGTACACTGAAGCTTTCTTT. This codes for CASSFVRYTEAFF. The V call is TRBV28, the J call TRBJ1-1; D gene unclear. Germline lookup yields CDR1 MDHEN and CDR2 SYDVKM. The CDR3 is made up of 13 amino acids. Trimming took off 3 bases at V and 3 bases at J, with 8 bases between the two ends.

The rearrangement uses TRBV6-6 and TRBJ1-1; 8 bases are shared with TRBD1. This CDR3 contains 16 residues. The germline gives CDR1 MNHNY, CDR2 SVGAGI (reference sequence). V gave up 11 bases and J gave up 0 bases; unmatched junction bases: 14. The CDR3 is CAATPDRANLNTEAFF. As DNA, the CDR3 is TGTGCCGCAACTCCGGACAGGGCCAATTTGAACACTGAAGCTTTCTTT.

The chain's CDR3 is CSVDVLSSYNEQFF. CDR3 nucleotide sequence: TGCAGCGTTGACGTCTTGTCCTCCTACAATGAGCAGTTCTTC. The V and J genes are TRBV29-1 and TRBJ2-1; D not resolved. Germline V gene sequence: CDR1 SQVTM, CDR2 ANQGSEA. The CDR3 sequence is 14 residues long. V lost 3 bases, J lost 0 bases, and 9 bases lay in between.

This chain links TRBV19 with TRBJ2-5; 16 bases are a match to TRBD2. Trimming at V came to 5 bases and at J to 4 bases, leaving 4 bases not matched to a gene. The germline CDR1 and CDR2 sequences are LNHDA and SQIVND (reference sequence). The CDR3 extends over 16 amino acids. CDR3 amino acids: CASSVGLAGGPETQYF. CDR3 sequence (DNA): TGTGCCAGTAGTGTGGGACTAGCGGGGGGGCCAGAGACCCAGTACTTC.

J is TRBJ2-2 and V is TRBV2, with 13 bases fitting TRBD2. Germline loops: CDR1 SNHLY, CDR2 FYNNEI. V lost 4 bases and J lost 7; bases outside the gene matches: 12. The length of the CDR3 is 18 residues. CDR3 protein: CASSGTSGGLVMGGELFF. CDR3 nucleotide sequence: TGTGCCAGCAGTGGGACTAGCGGGGGCCTGGTTATGGGCGGGGAGCTGTTTTTT.

The chain couples TRBV6-1 to TRBJ2-2; 8 bases line up with TRBD1. In germline, CDR1 is MNHNS, CDR2 SASEGT. The ends lost 2 bases at V and 3 bases at J; junction bases unmatched: 2. The CDR3 has 15 amino acids. Here the CDR3 DNA reads TGTGCCAGCAGTGAACAGGACAGGGACACCGGGGAGCTGTTTTTT. Amino acid sequence: CASSEQDRDTGELFF.

The count of this clone is one. The DNA for the CDR3 is TGTGCCAGCGAGACTCCGTCCAGGGTCACTGAAGCTTTCTTT. Its protein is CASETPSRVTEAFF. The gene calls are TRBV28 and TRBJ1-1; tentatively, D is TRBD1 (5 bases). There are 14 residues in the CDR3. The germline gives CDR1 MDHEN, CDR2 SYDVKM. V was trimmed by 8 bases and J by 4 bases, leaving 17 bases between them. The complete variable domain, with remaining parts taken from reference TRBV28 and TRBJ1-1, reads DVKVTQSSRYLVKRTGEKVFLECVQDMDHENMFWYRQDPGLGLRLIYFSYDVKMKEKGDIPEGYSVSREKKERFSLILESASTNQTSMYLCASETPSRVTEAFFGQGTRLTVV.

The rearrangement uses TRBV7-9 and TRBJ2-5; D is perhaps TRBD1 (6 bases). Germline V gives CDR1 SEHNR, CDR2 FQNEAQ (reference sequence). Trimming removed 2 bases at V and 1 base at J, with 8 bases between. The length of the CDR3 is 14 residues. The CDR3 loop reads CASSLQGFQETQYF. The DNA of the CDR3 is TGTGCCAGCAGCTTACAGGGGTTCCAAGAGACCCAGTACTTC. Filled out from reference TRBV7-9 and TRBJ2-5, the complete variable domain reads DTGVSQNPRHKITKRGQNVTFRCDPISEHNRLYWYRQTLGQGPEFLTYFQNEAQLEKSRLLSDRFSAERPKGSFSTLEIQRTEQGDSAMYLCASSLQGFQETQYFGPGTRLLVL.

This clone was counted a few times. V gene TRBV6-5 combines with J gene TRBJ1-4; 7 nucleotides line up with TRBD1. This CDR3 region has 15 residues. Germline CDR1 reads MNHEY; CDR2 reads SVGAGI. Trimming took 4 bases from V and 8 from J; bases not matched to a gene: 10. The CDR3 DNA reads as TGTGCCAGCAGTTTCACAGGGGTTGGGGAGGAAAAACTGTTTTTT. Its protein is CASSFTGVGEEKLFF.

The chain's CDR3 is CASSEIAGQLDYEQYF. CDR3 nucleotide sequence: TGTGCCAGCAGTGAAATAGCGGGACAGCTAGACTACGAGCAGTACTTC. The J gene is TRBJ2-7, the V gene TRBV2, with TRBD2 as a possible D gene (8 bases). The germline V and J ends were trimmed by 2 bases and 3 bases, with 17 bases remaining between them. CDR3 length: 16 residues. Germline V gives CDR1 SNHLY, CDR2 FYNNEI.

This chain uses TRBV5-1 with TRBJ2-1, with 7 nucleotides matching TRBD1. The CDR3 covers 13 residues. CDR1 and CDR2 (germline): SGHRS, YFSETQ. With V trimmed by 5 bases and J by 6 bases, 5 bases remained unmatched. CDR3 bases: TGCGCCAGCAGTCCCGACAGGGTCAATGAGCAGTTCTTC. It specifies CASSPDRVNEQFF.

The chain recombines TRBV5-5 with TRBJ2-2; D not certain. Germline CDR1 reads SGHKS; CDR2 reads YYEKEE (reference sequence). The CDR3 consists of 16 residues. V was trimmed by 1 base and J by 4 bases, leaving 14 bases between them. The CDR3, as DNA: TGTGCCAGCAGCTTGATTCAAGGCCCGGGCACCGGGGAGCTGTTTTTT. Protein: CASSLIQGPGTGELFF.

This chain connects TRBV11-2 to TRBJ1-1, with D perhaps TRBD1 (6 bases). The length of the CDR3 is 15 residues. Germline V gene sequence: CDR1 SGHAT, CDR2 FQNNGV. The ends were cut back, 5 bases at V and 3 bases at J, with 16 bases in the middle. The DNA for the CDR3 is TGTGCCAGCAGCGTCTACAGGGCAGGGGACACTGAAGCTTTCTTT. Encoded protein: CASSVYRAGDTEAFF.

For this clone: Relative to the germline gene, one junction end is altered; a read error may explain this. The chain is built from TRBV7-9 and TRBJ2-7; D is unresolved. The CDR3 is 12 residues long. Germline V lookup: CDR1 SEHNR, CDR2 FQNEAQ (reference sequence). In nucleotides, the CDR3 is TGTTCCAGCAGCTTCTCTTCCTACGAGCAGTACTTC. Residues: CSSSFSSYEQYF.

The chain joins TRBV7-6 to TRBJ2-7, with D possibly TRBD1 on 6 matching bases. The V end was cut by 5 bases, the J end by 7 bases, with 27 bases between. The germline V gene has CDR1 SGHVS and CDR2 FNYEAQ. The length of the CDR3 is 17 residues. This chain's CDR3 is CASSDQYRDKVMREQYF. CDR3 coding DNA: TGTGCCAGCAGCGACCAGTACCGGGACAAGGTTATGAGGGAGCAGTACTTC.

The chain couples TRBV6-5 to TRBJ2-7, with D possibly TRBD2 on 5 matching bases. V lost 2 bases to trimming and J lost 0 bases, with 11 bases between them. The CDR3 is 15 residues long. The germline CDR1 and CDR2 sequences are MNHEY and SVGAGI. CDR3 loop: CASSYALGSSYEQYF. The DNA for the CDR3 is TGTGCCAGCAGTTACGCACTAGGGAGCTCCTACGAGCAGTACTTC.

This clone was picked up a small number of times. This chain uses TRBV11-3 with TRBJ2-3; 7 bases fit TRBD2. Germline V gene data show CDR1 as SGHNT and CDR2 as YENEEA. Germline trimming cut 3 bases from V and 2 bases from J; bases unmatched to any gene: 11. The CDR3 has 17 residues. The chain's CDR3 is CASSLQLAEKYTDTQYF. CDR3 coding DNA: TGTGCCAGCAGCTTGCAGCTAGCGGAGAAATACACAGATACGCAGTATTTT.

The chain combines TRBV5-1 with TRBJ1-2; 8 positions match TRBD1. Germline V gene lookup returns CDR1 SGHRS and CDR2 YFSETQ. The CDR3 is made up of 14 amino acids. After removal of 7 bases from V and 3 bases from J, the junction contained 8 bases not matched to a gene. In DNA form, the CDR3 reads TGCGCCAGCCGCCCGTCAGGGGGCGACTATGGCTACACCTTC. This encodes CASRPSGGDYGYTF.

This clone was picked up a small number of times. The gene calls are TRBV27 and TRBJ2-5, with a tentative D call TRBD2 (6 bases). The germline V and J ends were trimmed by 6 bases and 7 bases, with 24 bases remaining between them. Germline V gives CDR1 MNHEY, CDR2 SMNVEV (reference sequence). This CDR3 spans 16 amino acids. CDR3 loop: CASSPAGFGGSGTQYF. CDR3 DNA: TGTGCCAGCAGCCCCGCGGGGTTCGGAGGGAGCGGGACCCAGTACTTC.

The V call is TRBV11-2, the J call TRBJ1-1; no reliable D call. The V and J ends lost 5 bases and 0 bases respectively, with 7 bases between them. In germline, CDR1 is SGHAT, CDR2 FQNNGV. This CDR3 is built from 13 residues. CDR3 bases: TGTGCCAGCAGCCCCGTTCTGAACACTGAAGCTTTCTTT. Its protein product is CASSPVLNTEAFF.

This chain uses TRBV6-5 with TRBJ1-2; D is unresolved. V was shortened by 6 bases and J by 2 bases, with 13 bases between the two germline ends. Germline-derived CDR1 and CDR2 are MNHEY and SVGAGI. The CDR3 consists of 14 residues. CDR3 sequence reads: CASSVHDGNYGYTF. As DNA, the CDR3 is TGTGCCAGCAGCGTCCACGACGGGAACTATGGCTACACCTTC.

The chain combines TRBV4-1 with TRBJ1-2; weak D call: TRBD1 (5 bases). This CDR3 contains 15 residues. Trimming took off 0 bases at V and 5 bases at J, with 13 bases between the two ends. The germline V gene has CDR1 MGHRA and CDR2 YSYEKL. The CDR3 DNA follows: TGCGCCAGCAGCCAAGAGAGCGGGGGTCTTTATGGCTACACCTTC. Protein: CASSQESGGLYGYTF.

The chain links TRBV6-6 to TRBJ1-2; D uncertain. The CDR3 extends over 15 amino acids. Germline CDR1 MNHNY, CDR2 SVGAGI (reference sequence). V lost 5 bases and J 2 bases, leaving 15 bases between the germline ends. CDR3 nucleotides: TGTGCCAGCAGTGATAGCCTTCCGACCAACTATGGCTACACCTTC. It is translated as CASSDSLPTNYGYTF.

The chain combines TRBV27 with TRBJ1-1; D gene unclear. The CDR3 has 14 residues. CDR1 and CDR2 from the germline V gene are MNHEY and SMNVEV (reference sequence). V shed 6 bases and J shed 3 bases, with 14 bases lying between them. In nucleotides, the CDR3 is TGTGCCAGCAGCCTAATTAGACAAGACACTGAAGCTTTCTTT. As protein: CASSLIRQDTEAFF.